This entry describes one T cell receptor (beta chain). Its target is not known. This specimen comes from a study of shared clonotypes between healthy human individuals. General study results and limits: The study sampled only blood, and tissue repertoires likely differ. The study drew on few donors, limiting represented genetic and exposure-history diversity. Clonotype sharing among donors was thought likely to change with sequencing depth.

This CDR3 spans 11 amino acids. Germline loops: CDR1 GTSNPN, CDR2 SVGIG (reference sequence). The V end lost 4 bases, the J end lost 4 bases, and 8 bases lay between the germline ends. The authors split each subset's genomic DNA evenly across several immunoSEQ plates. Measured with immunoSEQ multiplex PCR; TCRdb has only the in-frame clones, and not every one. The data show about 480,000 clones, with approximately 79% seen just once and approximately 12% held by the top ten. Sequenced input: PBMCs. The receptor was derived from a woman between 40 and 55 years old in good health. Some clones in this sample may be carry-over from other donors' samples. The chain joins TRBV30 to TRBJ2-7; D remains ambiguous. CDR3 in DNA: TGTGCCTGGACTGACGGATACGAGCAGTACTTC. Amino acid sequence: CAWTDGYEQYF.